The clone carrying this T cell receptor (beta chain) was detected only a few times. Its antigen remains unidentified. This record belongs to a study of CD8+CD57+ T cells in acquired aplastic anemia. General study results and limits: Found in both controls and patients were around 29 CD8+ CDR3 sequences.

TCR beta VDJ and CDR3 profiles were obtained from a genomic DNA template. MiXCR, run by TCRdb on the reads, gives a single entry per CDR3 protein. In the table there are 150,000 to 200,000 distinct CDR3 sequences, around half of which are singletons. CDR1 is SNHLY and CDR2 is FYNNEI in the germline V gene. This CDR3 region has 13 residues. With 10 bases removed from V and 5 bases from J, the gap between germline ends came to 14 bases. By flow cytometry, patients selected for sequencing had shown an expansion of CD8+CD57+ cells. Diagnosis of severe acquired aplastic anemia applied to all patients. Sequenced: sorted CD4+, CD8+, or CD8+CD57+ T cells (not recorded which) from PBMCs. The source of this sequence is a human donor with aplastic anemia. The chain combines TRBV2 with TRBJ2-2; a possible D gene is TRBD1 (6 bases). The CDR3 DNA follows: TGTGCCACTTCACAGGGAGTGACCGGGGAGCTGTTTTTT. Its protein product is CATSQGVTGELFF.